This T cell receptor (beta chain) came from a study of control samples from healthy donors and cancer patients. The germline CDR1 and CDR2 sequences are SNHLY and FYNNEI. Trimming removed 9 bases from V and 4 bases from J, with 13 bases in between. The CDR3 extends over 13 amino acids. Sequenced by immunoSEQ multiplex PCR; TCRdb stores in-frame clones only, minus some. This table has 90,000 to 100,000 clones, roughly 83% appearing once. This chain links TRBV2 with TRBJ1-5, with D uncertain. This receptor was identified in a woman in her thirties in good health. The sample consisted of blood. The CDR3 region has the DNA TGTGCCAGTTGTGGCTTAAGGAATCAGCCCCAGCATTTT. Amino acids: CASCGLRNQPQHF.